This T cell receptor beta chain was found in a study of blood T cell repertoires in COVID-19. Study-wide background: Donors in the United States, Italy and Spain gave samples during acute or convalescent COVID-19. Sample material is recorded as cDNA or gDNA derived from T cells, B-cell-depleted T cells, or PBMCs.

Trimming shortened V by 1 base and J by 5 bases, and 14 bases separated the two germline ends. Germline V lookup: CDR1 SGHAT, CDR2 FQNNGV. CDR3 length: 15 residues. Original processing methods: Amplified reference gene primers provided the basis for estimating nucleated cell counts. The data were produced by immunoSEQ multiplex PCR, yet TCRdb's version contains in-frame clones alone and is incomplete. That table is the source of V, J and clone size, and D and trimming were worked out from the DNA. Found here are about 120,000 clones, roughly 82% of them singletons; the top ten hold around an eighth. Sequences were obtained from peripheral blood. The receptor was derived from a human donor in a cohort sampled during active COVID-19. The V call is TRBV11-2, the J call TRBJ2-5, with TRBD2 as a possible D gene (6 bases). In DNA, the CDR3 is TGTGCCAGCAGCTTAGGCTGGAGCGGGTTTGAGACCCAGTACTTC. This translates into CASSLGWSGFETQYF.